The rows below give T cell receptor beta chains drawn from one sample of a study of PD-1 blockade in classical Hodgkin lymphoma. Only in-frame clones appear in the TCRdb table, and some are missing; sequencing was by immunoSEQ multiplex PCR. There are approximately 20,000 clones in the sample; 65% to 80% occur only once, and 20% lies in the top ten. The sample here was peripheral blood mononuclear cells (PBMCs), taken before the fourth cycle of nivolumab. The origin of the receptors is a human donor with classical Hodgkin lymphoma. CDR3s include the opening cysteine and the closing phenylalanine or tryptophan. The listing skips clone size in some rows; elsewhere it reads once, few, many or a size class.

CDR3 protein	clone size	CDR3 length	V gene	J gene
CASSLNPGGNTIYF	.	14	TRBV4-1	TRBJ1-3
CASSPPGQPQHF	few	12	TRBV6-6	TRBJ1-5
CAAGQGGGEAFF	.	12	TRBV30	TRBJ1-1
CASSPTGWDNSPLHF	.	15	TRBV18	TRBJ1-6
CASSLGEVVGNYGYTF	.	16	TRBV7-9	TRBJ1-2
CASSLDLAGELFF	.	13	TRBV7-3	TRBJ2-2
CASSLSTGRTGYTF	.	14	TRBV5-6	TRBJ1-2
CASSQDGASGRFDYEQYF	.	18	TRBV4-2	.
CASSLSGESERDITYNSPLHF	.	21	TRBV12-1	TRBJ1-6
CASSRSVGYTF	.	11	TRBV11-2	TRBJ1-2
CSVVGARSYGYTF	.	13	TRBV29-1	TRBJ1-2
CASSLALGVAYYGYTF	few	16	TRBV5-8	TRBJ1-2
CATRGVGTEAFF	few	12	TRBV5-5	TRBJ1-1
CASSPGRSMNTEAFF	.	15	TRBV18	TRBJ1-1
CASTRGGGIPPKNSPLHF	.	18	TRBV7-9	TRBJ1-6
CASSYWDRGRNTEAFF	.	16	TRBV6-5	TRBJ1-1
CASSLVDTIYF	few	11	TRBV7-8	TRBJ1-3
CASSGSNYGYTF	.	12	TRBV28	TRBJ1-2
CASSIVSGNYGYTF	once	14	TRBV19	TRBJ1-2
CSVTGPEAFF	.	10	TRBV29-1	TRBJ1-1
CASSRATNEKLFF	.	13	TRBV5-1	TRBJ1-4
CAWGQTVSGNTIYF	few	14	TRBV30	TRBJ1-3
CASSTDRGFSEAFF	.	14	TRBV7-9	TRBJ1-1
CASSNPGNNEQYF	.	13	TRBV28	TRBJ2-7
CASNRPQGAKGNQPQHF	few	17	TRBV9	TRBJ1-5
CATSRDRGVAGELFF	.	15	TRBV15	TRBJ2-2
CASSIWTGGFGNTEAFF	.	17	TRBV7-8	TRBJ1-1
CASSLRGQGPNGYTF	.	15	TRBV7-2	TRBJ1-2
CASSMDGFTIYF	few	12	TRBV5-1	TRBJ1-3
CASTVGEGGQPQHF	.	14	TRBV2	TRBJ1-5
CASSSDSSNQPQHF	few	14	TRBV5-1	TRBJ1-5
CASSQSGGTDTQYF	.	14	TRBV5-1	TRBJ2-3
CASSYSFRGGTQYF	few	14	TRBV6-5	TRBJ2-3
CASSLGSGSYNSPLHF	.	16	TRBV5-4	TRBJ1-6
CASSPRTGNTGELFF	.	15	TRBV7-6	TRBJ2-2
CACRGLANTGELFF	.	14	TRBV27	TRBJ2-2
CASGSGGTLEQYF	.	13	TRBV7-3	TRBJ2-7
CASSGTGRSYEQYF	.	14	TRBV5-6	TRBJ2-7
CASSRNSYSNQPQHF	.	15	TRBV19	TRBJ1-5
CASRRSARGDEQFF	.	14	TRBV27	TRBJ2-1